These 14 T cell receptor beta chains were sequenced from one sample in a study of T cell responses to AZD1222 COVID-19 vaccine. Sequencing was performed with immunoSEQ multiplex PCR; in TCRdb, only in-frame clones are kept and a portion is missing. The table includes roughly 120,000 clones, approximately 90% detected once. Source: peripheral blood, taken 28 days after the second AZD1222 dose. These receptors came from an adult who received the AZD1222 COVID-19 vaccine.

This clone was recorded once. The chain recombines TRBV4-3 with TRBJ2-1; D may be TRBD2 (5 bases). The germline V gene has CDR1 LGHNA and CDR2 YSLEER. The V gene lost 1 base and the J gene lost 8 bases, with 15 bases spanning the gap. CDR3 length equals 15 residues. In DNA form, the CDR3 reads TGCGCCAGCAGCCAAGCACTAGTGGGTCCCGATGAGCAGTTCTTC. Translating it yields CASSQALVGPDEQFF.

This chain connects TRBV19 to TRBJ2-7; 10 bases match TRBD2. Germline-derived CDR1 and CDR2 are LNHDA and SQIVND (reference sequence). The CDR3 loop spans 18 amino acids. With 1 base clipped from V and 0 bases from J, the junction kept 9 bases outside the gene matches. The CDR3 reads CASSIVGSGGTTSYEQYF. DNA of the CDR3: TGTGCCAGTAGTATAGTAGGTAGCGGGGGGACCACCTCCTACGAGCAGTACTTC.

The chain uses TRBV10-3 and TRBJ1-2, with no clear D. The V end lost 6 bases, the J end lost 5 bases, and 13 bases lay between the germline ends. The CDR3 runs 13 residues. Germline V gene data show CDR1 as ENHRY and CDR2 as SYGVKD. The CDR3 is CAIRADTPYGYTF. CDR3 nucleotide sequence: TGTGCCATCAGGGCTGACACCCCTTATGGCTACACCTTC.

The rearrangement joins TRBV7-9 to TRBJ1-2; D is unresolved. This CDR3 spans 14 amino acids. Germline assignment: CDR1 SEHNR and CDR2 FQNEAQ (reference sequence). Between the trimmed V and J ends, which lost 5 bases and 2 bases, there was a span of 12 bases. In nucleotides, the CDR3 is TGTGCCAGCAGCGCTGGACCGCAAAACTATGGCTACACCTTC. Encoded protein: CASSAGPQNYGYTF.

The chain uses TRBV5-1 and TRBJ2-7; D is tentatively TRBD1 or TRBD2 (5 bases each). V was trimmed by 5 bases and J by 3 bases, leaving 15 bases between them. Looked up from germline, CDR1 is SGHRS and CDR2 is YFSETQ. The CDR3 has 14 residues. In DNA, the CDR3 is TGCGCCAGCAGTTTCACCGGGACGGACTACGAGCAGTACTTC. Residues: CASSFTGTDYEQYF. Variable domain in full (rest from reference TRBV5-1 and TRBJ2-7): KAGVTQTPRYLIKTRGQQVTLSCSPISGHRSVSWYQQTPGQGLQFLFEYFSETQRNKGNFPGRFSGRQFSNSRSEMNVSTLELGDSALYLCASSFTGTDYEQYFGPGTRLTVT.

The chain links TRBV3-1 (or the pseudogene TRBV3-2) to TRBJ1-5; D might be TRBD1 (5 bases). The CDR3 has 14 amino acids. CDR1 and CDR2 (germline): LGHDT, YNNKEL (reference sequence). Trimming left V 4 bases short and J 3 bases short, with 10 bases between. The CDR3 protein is CASSPGHNNQPQHF. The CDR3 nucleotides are TGTGCCAGCAGCCCCGGACACAACAATCAGCCCCAGCATTTT.

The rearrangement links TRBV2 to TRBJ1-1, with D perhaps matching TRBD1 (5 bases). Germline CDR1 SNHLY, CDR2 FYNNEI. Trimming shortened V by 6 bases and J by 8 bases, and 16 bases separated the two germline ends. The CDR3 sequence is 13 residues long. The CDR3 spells CASSVAGRREAFF. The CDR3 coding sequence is TGTGCCAGCAGCGTAGCAGGGAGGCGCGAAGCTTTCTTT.

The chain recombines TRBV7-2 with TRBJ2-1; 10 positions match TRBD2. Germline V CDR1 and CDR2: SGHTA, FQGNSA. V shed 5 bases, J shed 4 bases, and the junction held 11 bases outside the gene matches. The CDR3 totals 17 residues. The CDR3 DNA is TGTGCCAGCAGCCCTTATAAAGCGGGGGGGTCATACAATGAGCAGTTCTTC. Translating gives CASSPYKAGGSYNEQFF.

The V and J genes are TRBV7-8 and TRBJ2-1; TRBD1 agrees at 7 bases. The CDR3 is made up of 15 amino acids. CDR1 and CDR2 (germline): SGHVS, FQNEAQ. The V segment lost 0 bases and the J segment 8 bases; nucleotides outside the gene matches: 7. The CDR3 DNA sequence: TGTGCCAGCAGCTTAGCACCCCGACAGGGCGATGAGCAGTTCTTC. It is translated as CASSLAPRQGDEQFF.

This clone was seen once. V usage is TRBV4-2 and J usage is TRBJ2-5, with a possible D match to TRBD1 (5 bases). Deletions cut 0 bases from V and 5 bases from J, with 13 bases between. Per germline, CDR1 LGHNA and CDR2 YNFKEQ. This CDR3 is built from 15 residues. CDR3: CASSQDIGARETQYF. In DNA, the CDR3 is TGTGCCAGCAGCCAAGATATTGGGGCTAGGGAGACCCAGTACTTC.

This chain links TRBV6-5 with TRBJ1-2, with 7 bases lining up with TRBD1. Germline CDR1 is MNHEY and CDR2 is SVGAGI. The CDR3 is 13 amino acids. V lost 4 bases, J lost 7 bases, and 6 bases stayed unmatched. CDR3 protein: CASSSPTGVGYTF. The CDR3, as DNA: TGTGCCAGCAGTTCCCCAACAGGGGTTGGCTACACCTTC.

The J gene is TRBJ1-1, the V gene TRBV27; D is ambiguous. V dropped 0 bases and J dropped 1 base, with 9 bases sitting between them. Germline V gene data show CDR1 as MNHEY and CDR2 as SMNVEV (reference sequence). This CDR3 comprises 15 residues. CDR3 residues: CASSLSPAGNTEAFF. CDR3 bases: TGTGCCAGCAGTTTATCTCCCGCGGGGAACACTGAAGCTTTCTTT.

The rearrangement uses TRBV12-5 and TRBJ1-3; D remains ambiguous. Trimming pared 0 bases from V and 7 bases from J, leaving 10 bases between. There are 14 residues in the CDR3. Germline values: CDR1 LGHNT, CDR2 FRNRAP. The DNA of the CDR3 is TGTGCTAGTGGTTTGGTACCCCGAGGGAACACCATATATTTT. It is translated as CASGLVPRGNTIYF.

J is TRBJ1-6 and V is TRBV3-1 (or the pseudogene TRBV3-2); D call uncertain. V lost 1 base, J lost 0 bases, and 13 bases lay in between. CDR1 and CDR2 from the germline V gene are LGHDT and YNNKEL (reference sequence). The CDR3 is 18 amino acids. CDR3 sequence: CASSQGGNSSSYNSPLHF. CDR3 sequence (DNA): TGTGCCAGCAGCCAAGGTGGAAACTCGAGCTCCTATAATTCACCCCTCCACTTT.